A single sample gave rise to the 14 T cell receptor beta chains below, sequenced in a study of monozygotic twins with inflammatory bowel disease (dated by TCRdb to between 2017 and 2020). Library method: 5' RACE. TCRdb records Illumina HiSeq 2500 as the sequencer. TCRdb reprocessed the public reads and reports one entry per CDR3 protein sequence, without DNA. The table for this sample lists 350,000 to 500,000 distinct CDR3 sequences. The top ten clones comprise around 2.4% of the sample. The material sequenced was blood. The source is a human donor with ulcerative colitis or Crohn's disease, or a healthy co-twin of an affected twin (not recorded which).

This chain's CDR3 is CASSQFGTDTQYF. The gene calls are TRBV3-1 and TRBJ2-3. CDR1 is LGHDT and CDR2 is YNNKEL in the germline V gene (reference sequence). The CDR3 spans 13 residues.

V and J are TRBV29-1 and TRBJ2-3; TCRdb proposes TRBD2, but this gene call is untestable without DNA. The length of the CDR3 is 16 residues. The germline CDR1 and CDR2 sequences are SQVTM and ANQGSEA. CDR3 loop: CSGGSGLAGSTDTQYF.

This chain uses TRBV7-3 with TRBJ2-3; absent DNA, TCRdb's TRBD2 call cannot be checked. The V gene's germline CDR1 is SGHTA and CDR2 FQGTGA. The CDR3 consists of 14 residues. Here the CDR3 reads CASSSGREADTQYF. Drawing the rest from reference TRBV7-3 and TRBJ2-3, the complete variable domain is GAGVSQTPSNKVTEKGKYVELRCDPISGHTALYWYRQSLGQGPEFLIYFQGTGAADDSGLPNDRFFAVRPEGSVSTLKIQRTERGDSAVYLCASSSGREADTQYFGPGTRLTVL.

V gene TRBV5-1 combines with J gene TRBJ1-3; TCRdb reports TRBD1, a call that lacks DNA to check it against. This CDR3 has 15 residues. Germline CDR1 is SGHRS and CDR2 is YFSETQ. CDR3 residues: CASSPPGTDGNTIYF.

V is TRBV5-1 and J is TRBJ2-1; TCRdb selects TRBD1, and the lack of DNA leaves this call unchecked. CDR1 is SGHRS, CDR2 YFSETQ, per germline. The CDR3 runs to 14 residues. The CDR3 sequence: CASSRVAGNNEQFF. The whole variable domain, remainder taken from reference TRBV5-1 and TRBJ2-1, is KAGVTQTPRYLIKTRGQQVTLSCSPISGHRSVSWYQQTPGQGLQFLFEYFSETQRNKGNFPGRFSGRQFSNSRSEMNVSTLELGDSALYLCASSRVAGNNEQFFGPGTRLTVL.

The gene calls are TRBV5-1 and TRBJ1-4; TCRdb proposes TRBD1, but this gene call is untestable without DNA. The CDR3 is 15 amino acids. Germline V gene sequence: CDR1 SGHRS, CDR2 YFSETQ. Here the CDR3 reads CASSFRDPGNEKLFF.

This chain links TRBV10-3 with TRBJ2-5; TCRdb designates TRBD2, a call that cannot be tested without DNA. Looked up from germline, CDR1 is ENHRY and CDR2 is SYGVKD. The CDR3 totals 14 residues. CDR3 amino acids: CAISVGGFQETQYF.

The chain joins TRBV13 to TRBJ1-1; there is no DNA to check the TCRdb D call of TRBD1. The CDR3 is 14 amino acids. The germline CDR1 and CDR2 sequences are PRHDT and FYEKMQ (reference sequence). The CDR3: CASSLSQGRGEAFF.

The CDR3 here is CASSTGPSGANVLTF. V is TRBV5-4 and J is TRBJ2-6; TCRdb's assignment of TRBD1 cannot be checked, as there is no DNA. The germline V gene encodes CDR1 SGHNT and CDR2 YYREEE (reference sequence). This CDR3 comprises 15 residues.

This sequence joins TRBV7-3 and TRBJ2-2; without DNA, the TCRdb call of TRBD2 cannot be checked. The germline V gene has CDR1 SGHTA and CDR2 FQGTGA. CDR3 length: 15 amino acids. This chain's CDR3 is CASSYSGPNTGELFF.

This chain connects TRBV7-9 to TRBJ1-2. Per the germline V gene, CDR1 is SEHNR and CDR2 is FQNEAQ (reference sequence). There are 13 residues in the CDR3. The CDR3 sequence: CASSLDGGGGYTF.

The genes are TRBV5-1 and TRBJ2-2; TCRdb selects TRBD2, and the lack of DNA leaves this call unchecked. The germline gives CDR1 SGHRS, CDR2 YFSETQ. The CDR3 covers 16 residues. CDR3 in amino acids: CASRPLAGGPSGELFF.

V gene TRBV7-9 combines with J gene TRBJ1-1. Germline V CDR1 and CDR2: SEHNR, FQNEAQ (reference sequence). This CDR3 has 15 residues. CDR3 sequence reads: CASSLVHGMNTEAFF.

V gene TRBV9 combines with J gene TRBJ1-1. The germline V gene encodes CDR1 SGDLS and CDR2 YYNGEE. CDR3 length: 14 residues. This chain's CDR3 is CASSVWVTDTEAFF.